What follows describes a single T cell receptor (beta chain). The data belong to a study of technical replicates of blood from a few donors. Profiling relied on immunoSEQ multiplex PCR, and the TCRdb table lists in-frame clones only, not all of them. Of about 83,000 clones in the sample, about 96% were seen once. The sequencing input was T cells isolated from PBMCs. This sequence originates from a human donor in good health.

CDR3: CASSLGLAVVQETQYF. The CDR3 nucleotides are TGTGCCAGCAGCTTAGGACTAGCGGTGGTCCAAGAGACCCAGTACTTC. J is TRBJ2-5 and V is TRBV5-8, with 10 bases fitting TRBD2. CDR3 length: 16 amino acids. Per germline, CDR1 SGHTS and CDR2 YDEGEE. J gave up 1 base and V 2 bases, and 5 bases lay outside the gene matches.